The source of this TCR beta chain is a study of CD8 T cells in Susac syndrome. When the RNA was reverse transcribed, random hexamers were used with an input of roughly 0.5 to 1 ug. TCRdb used MiXCR to reprocess the immunoSEQ multiplex PCR reads, holding one entry per CDR3 protein. The sample contains roughly 200,000 distinct CDR3 sequences, about 94% of which appear only once. V was pared by 6 bases and J by 0 bases, with 17 bases between. There are 16 residues in the CDR3. CDR1 is MNHNS, CDR2 SASEGT, per germline. Sequencing input: CD4+ T cells from PBMCs. This TCR was recovered from a human donor in good health. The genes are TRBV6-1 and TRBJ1-2; perhaps TRBD1 as D (5 bases). This chain's CDR3 is CASRPGTLRANYGYTF. The CDR3 nucleotides are TGTGCCAGCAGACCCGGGACTCTTAGAGCTAACTATGGCTACACCTTC.